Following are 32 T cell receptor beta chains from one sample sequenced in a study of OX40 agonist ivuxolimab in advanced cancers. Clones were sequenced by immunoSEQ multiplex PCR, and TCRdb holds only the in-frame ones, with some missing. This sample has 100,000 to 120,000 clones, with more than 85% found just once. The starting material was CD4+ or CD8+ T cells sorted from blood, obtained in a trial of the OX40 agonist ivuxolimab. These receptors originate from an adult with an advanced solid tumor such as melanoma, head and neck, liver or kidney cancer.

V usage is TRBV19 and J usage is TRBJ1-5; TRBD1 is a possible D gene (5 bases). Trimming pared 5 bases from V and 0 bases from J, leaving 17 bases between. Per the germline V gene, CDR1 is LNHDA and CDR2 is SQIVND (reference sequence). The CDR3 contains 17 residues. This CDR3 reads CASSGARVGVSNQPQHF. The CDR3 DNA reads TGTGCCAGTAGTGGGGCCAGGGTCGGGGTTAGCAATCAGCCCCAGCATTTT.

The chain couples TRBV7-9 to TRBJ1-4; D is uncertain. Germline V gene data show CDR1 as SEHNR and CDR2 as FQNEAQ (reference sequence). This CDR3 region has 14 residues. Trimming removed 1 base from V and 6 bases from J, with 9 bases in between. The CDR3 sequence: CASSLGQDYEKLFF. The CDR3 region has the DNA TGTGCCAGCAGCTTAGGGCAGGACTATGAAAAACTGTTTTTT.

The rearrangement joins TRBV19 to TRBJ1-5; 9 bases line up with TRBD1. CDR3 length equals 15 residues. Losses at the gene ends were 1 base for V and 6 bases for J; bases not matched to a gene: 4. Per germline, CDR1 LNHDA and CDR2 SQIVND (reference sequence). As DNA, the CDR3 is TGTGCCAGTAGTATAGGGGACAGGGCTCCTCAGCCCCAGCATTTT. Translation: CASSIGDRAPQPQHF.

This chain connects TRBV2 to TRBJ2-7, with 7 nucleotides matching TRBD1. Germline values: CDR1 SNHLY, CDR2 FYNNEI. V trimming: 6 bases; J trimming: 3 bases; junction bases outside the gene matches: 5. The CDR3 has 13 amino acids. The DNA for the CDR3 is TGTGCCAGCAGCCGGGACAGTTTCTACGAGCAGTACTTC. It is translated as CASSRDSFYEQYF.

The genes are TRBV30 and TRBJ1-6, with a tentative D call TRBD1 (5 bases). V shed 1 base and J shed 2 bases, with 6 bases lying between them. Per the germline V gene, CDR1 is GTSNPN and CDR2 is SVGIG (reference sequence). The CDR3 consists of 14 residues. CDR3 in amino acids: CAWSGQPYNSPLHF. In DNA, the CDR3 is TGTGCCTGGAGTGGACAGCCCTATAATTCACCCCTCCACTTT.

The CDR3 sequence is CASSASTGQGRNTIYF. CDR3 nucleotides: TGTGCCAGCAGCGCCTCGACAGGCCAAGGTCGGAACACCATATATTTT. The chain combines TRBV9 with TRBJ1-3; D perhaps matches TRBD1 (6 bases). Germline CDR1 is SGDLS and CDR2 is YYNGEE. V was pared by 3 bases and J by 7 bases, with 20 bases between. The CDR3 totals 16 residues.

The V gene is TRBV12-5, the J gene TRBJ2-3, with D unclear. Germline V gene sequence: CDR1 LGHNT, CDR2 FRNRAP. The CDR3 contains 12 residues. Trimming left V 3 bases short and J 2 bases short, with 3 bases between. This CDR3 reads CASGFNTDTQYF. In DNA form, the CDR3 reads TGTGCTAGTGGTTTCAACACAGATACGCAGTATTTT.

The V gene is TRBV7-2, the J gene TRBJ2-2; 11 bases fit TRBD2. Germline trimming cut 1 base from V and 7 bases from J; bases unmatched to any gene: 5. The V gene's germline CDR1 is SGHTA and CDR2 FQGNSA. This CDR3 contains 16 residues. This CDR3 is CASSLGTSGSNGELFF. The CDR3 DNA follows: TGTGCCAGCAGCTTAGGTACTAGCGGGAGTAACGGGGAGCTGTTTTTT.

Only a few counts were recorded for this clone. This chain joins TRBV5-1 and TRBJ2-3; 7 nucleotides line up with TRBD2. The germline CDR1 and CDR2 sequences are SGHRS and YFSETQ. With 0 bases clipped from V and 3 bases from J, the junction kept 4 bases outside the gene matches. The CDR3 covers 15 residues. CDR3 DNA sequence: TGCGCCAGCAGCTTGGGTGCGGGAGCTACAGATACGCAGTATTTT. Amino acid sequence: CASSLGAGATDTQYF.

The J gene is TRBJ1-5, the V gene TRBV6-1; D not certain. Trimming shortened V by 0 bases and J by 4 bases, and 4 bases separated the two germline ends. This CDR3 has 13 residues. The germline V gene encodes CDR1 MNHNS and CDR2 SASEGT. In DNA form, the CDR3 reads TGTGCCAGCAGTGAAGCGAGAAATCAGCCCCAGCATTTT. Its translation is CASSEARNQPQHF.

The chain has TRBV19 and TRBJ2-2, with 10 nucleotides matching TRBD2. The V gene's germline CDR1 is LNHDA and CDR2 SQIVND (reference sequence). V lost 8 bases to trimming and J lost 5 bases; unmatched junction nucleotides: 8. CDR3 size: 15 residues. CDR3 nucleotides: TGTGCCAGTTCCCGGACTAGCGGTACAACCGGGGAGCTGTTTTTT. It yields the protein CASSRTSGTTGELFF.

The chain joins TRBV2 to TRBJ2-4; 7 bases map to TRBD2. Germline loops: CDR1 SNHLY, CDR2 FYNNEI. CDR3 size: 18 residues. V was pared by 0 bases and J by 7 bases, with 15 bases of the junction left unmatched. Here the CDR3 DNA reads TGTGCCAGCAGTGAAGCGCTGGTAGACGATGCGCGGGGGAACATTCAGTACTTC. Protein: CASSEALVDDARGNIQYF.

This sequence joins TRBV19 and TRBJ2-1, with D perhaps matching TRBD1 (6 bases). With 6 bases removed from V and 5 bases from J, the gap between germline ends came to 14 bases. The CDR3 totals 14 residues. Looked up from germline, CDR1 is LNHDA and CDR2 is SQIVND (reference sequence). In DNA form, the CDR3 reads TGTGCCAGTAGAACGGTGGGGGCCCACAATGAGCAGTTCTTC. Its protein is CASRTVGAHNEQFF.

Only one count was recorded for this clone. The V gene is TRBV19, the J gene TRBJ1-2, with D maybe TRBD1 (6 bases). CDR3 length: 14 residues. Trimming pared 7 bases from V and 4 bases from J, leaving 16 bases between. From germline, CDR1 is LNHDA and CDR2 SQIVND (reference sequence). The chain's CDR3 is CASTVSGTSYGYTF. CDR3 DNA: TGTGCCAGTACCGTATCCGGGACATCCTATGGCTACACCTTC.

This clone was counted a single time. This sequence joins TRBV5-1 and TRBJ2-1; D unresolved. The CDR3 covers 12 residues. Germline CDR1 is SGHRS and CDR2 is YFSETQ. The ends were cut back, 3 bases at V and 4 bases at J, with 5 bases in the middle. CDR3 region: CASSYGYNEQFF. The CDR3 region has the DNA TGCGCCAGCAGCTATGGATACAATGAGCAGTTCTTC.

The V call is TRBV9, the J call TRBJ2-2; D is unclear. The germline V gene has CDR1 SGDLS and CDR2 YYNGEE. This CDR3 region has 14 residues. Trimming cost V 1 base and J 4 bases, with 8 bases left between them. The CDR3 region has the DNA TGTGCCAGCAGCGTATTGGAGATCACCGGGGAGCTGTTTTTT. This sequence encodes CASSVLEITGELFF.

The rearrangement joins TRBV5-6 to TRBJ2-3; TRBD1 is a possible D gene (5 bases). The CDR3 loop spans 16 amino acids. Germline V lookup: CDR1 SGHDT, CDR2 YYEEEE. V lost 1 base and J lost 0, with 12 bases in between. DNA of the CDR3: TGTGCCAGCAGCTTGTTAACAGGCCCTAGCACAGATACGCAGTATTTT. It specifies CASSLLTGPSTDTQYF.

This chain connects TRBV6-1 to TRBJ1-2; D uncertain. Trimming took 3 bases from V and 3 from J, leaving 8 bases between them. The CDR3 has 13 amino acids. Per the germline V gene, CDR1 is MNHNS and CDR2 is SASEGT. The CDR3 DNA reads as TGTGCCAGCAGTGAGAGTCAACACTATGGCTACACCTTC. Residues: CASSESQHYGYTF.

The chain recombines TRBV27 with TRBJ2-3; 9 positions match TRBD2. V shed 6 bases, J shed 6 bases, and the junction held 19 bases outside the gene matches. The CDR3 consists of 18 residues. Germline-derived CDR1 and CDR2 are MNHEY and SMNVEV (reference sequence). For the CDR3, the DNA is TGTGCCAGCAGACCGCCGGGGCGGGGGGGCCTTGTTTTCGATACGCAGTATTTT. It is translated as CASRPPGRGGLVFDTQYF.

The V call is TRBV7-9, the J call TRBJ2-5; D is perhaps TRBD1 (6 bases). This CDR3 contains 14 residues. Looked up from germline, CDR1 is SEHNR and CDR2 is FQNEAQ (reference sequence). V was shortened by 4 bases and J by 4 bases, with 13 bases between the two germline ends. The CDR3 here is CASSSDSWVETQYF. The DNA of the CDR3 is TGTGCCAGCAGCTCGGACAGTTGGGTAGAGACCCAGTACTTC.

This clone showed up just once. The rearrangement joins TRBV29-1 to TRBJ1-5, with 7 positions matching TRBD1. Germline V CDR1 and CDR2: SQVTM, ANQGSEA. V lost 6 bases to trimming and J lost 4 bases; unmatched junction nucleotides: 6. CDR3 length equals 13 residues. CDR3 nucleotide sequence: TGCAGCGTAATGACAGGGCCGAATCAGCCCCAGCATTTT. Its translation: CSVMTGPNQPQHF. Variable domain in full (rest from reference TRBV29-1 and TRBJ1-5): SAVISQKPSRDICQRGTSLTIQCQVDSQVTMMFWYRQQPGQSLTLIATANQGSEATYESGFVIDKFPISRPNLTFSTLTVSNMSPEDSSIYLCSVMTGPNQPQHFGDGTRLSIL.

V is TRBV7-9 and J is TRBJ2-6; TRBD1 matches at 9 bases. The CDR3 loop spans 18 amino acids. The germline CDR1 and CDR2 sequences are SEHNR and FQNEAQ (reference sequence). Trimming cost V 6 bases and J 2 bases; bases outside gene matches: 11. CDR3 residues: CASSYNRGQFPGANVLTF. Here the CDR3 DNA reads TGTGCCAGCAGTTATAACAGGGGGCAATTTCCTGGGGCCAACGTCCTGACTTTC.

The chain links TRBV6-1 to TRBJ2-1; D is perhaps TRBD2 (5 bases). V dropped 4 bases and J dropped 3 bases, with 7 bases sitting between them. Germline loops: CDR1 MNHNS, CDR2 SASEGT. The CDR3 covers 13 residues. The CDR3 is CASSVRGYNEQFF. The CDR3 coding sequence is TGTGCCAGCAGTGTACGGGGCTACAATGAGCAGTTCTTC.

The CDR3 DNA reads TGTGCCAGCAGATTTAGCAGCAATCAGCCCCAGCATTTT. It is translated as CASRFSSNQPQHF. J is TRBJ1-5 and V is TRBV6-1; D call uncertain. The CDR3 consists of 13 residues. Between the trimmed V and J ends, which lost 6 bases and 1 base, there was a span of 7 bases. Germline lookup yields CDR1 MNHNS and CDR2 SASEGT.

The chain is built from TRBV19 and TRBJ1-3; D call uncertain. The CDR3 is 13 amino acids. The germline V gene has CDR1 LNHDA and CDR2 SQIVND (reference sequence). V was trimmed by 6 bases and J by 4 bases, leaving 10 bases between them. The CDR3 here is CASSPDGGNTIYF. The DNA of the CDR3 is TGTGCCAGTAGCCCGGACGGCGGAAACACCATATATTTT.

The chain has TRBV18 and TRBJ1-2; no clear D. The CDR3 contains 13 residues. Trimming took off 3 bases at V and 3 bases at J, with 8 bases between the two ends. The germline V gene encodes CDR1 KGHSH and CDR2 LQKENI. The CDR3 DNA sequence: TGTGCCAGCTCACCGGCAGAACACTATGGCTACACCTTC. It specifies CASSPAEHYGYTF.

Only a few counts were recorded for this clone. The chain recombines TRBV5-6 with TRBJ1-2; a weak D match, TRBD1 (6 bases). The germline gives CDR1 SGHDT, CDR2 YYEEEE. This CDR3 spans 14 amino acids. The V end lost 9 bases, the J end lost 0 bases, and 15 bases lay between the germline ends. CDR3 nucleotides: TGTGCCACCCGGGGGGGGCTACCTAACTATGGCTACACCTTC. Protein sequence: CATRGGLPNYGYTF.

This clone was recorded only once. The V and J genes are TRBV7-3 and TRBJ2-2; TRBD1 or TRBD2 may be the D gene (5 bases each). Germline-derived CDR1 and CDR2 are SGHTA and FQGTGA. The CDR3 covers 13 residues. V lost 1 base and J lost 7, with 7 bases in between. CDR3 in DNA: TGTGCCAGCAGCTTAAGAGGGGACGGGGAGCTGTTTTTT. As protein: CASSLRGDGELFF.

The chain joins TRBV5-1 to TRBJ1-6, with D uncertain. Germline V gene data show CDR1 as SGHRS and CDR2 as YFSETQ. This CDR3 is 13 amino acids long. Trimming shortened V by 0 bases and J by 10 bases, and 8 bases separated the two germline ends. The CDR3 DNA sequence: TGCGCCAGCAGCTTGGACCAGGACTCACCCCTCCACTTT. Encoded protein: CASSLDQDSPLHF.

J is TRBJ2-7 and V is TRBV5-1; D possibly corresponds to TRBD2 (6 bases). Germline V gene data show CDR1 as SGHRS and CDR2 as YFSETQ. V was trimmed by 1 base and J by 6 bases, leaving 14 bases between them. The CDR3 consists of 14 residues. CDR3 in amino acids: CASSLWTEGSEQYF. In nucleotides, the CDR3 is TGCGCCAGCAGCTTGTGGACGGAGGGCTCCGAGCAGTACTTC.

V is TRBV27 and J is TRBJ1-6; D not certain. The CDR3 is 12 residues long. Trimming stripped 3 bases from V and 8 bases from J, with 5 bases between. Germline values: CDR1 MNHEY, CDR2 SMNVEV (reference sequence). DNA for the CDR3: TGTGCCAGCAGTTTTGGGTATTCACCCCTCCACTTT. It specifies CASSFGYSPLHF.

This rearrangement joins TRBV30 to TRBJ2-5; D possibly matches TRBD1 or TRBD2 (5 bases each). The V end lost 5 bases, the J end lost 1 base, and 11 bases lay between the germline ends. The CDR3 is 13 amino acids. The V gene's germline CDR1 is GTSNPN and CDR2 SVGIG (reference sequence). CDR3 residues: CAWVRDLQETQYF. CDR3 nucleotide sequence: TGTGCCTGGGTCCGGGACCTCCAAGAGACCCAGTACTTC.